Sequencing of this T cell receptor (beta chain) was carried out in a study of blood T cell repertoires in COVID-19 (dated by TCRdb to about 2020). Some background on the complete study: The collaborator samples originated in the United States, Italy and Spain and spanned the acute and convalescent phases of COVID-19. Deeply sampled blood TCRbeta repertoires from subjects exposed to, actively infected with, or recovered from COVID-19 were included in the dataset. HLA class I and class II types, where available, came from metadata supplied by the sample provider rather than from assay-based typing. The prospective study material was composed of cDNA or gDNA derived from T cells, B-cell-depleted T cells, or PBMCs. Nearly every sample came with metadata listing a de-identified subject ID, COVID-19 status, age in years and sex. The repertoires were released in a freely available public database intended as a resource for research on the immune response to SARS-CoV-2. Samples were obtained from the ongoing ImmuneRACE study (first 160 participants) and from over 1,000 subjects provided by 6 global collaborators. Summary of the overall study and its limitations: The amount of clinical and demographic metadata varied by source and participant and was provided uncurated.

In regard to this clone: What antigen it recognizes has not been identified. Nothing much larger sits one base from this clone, and base qualities are not available.

TCRbeta CDR3 regions were amplified from genomic DNA using the immunoSEQ Assay, a bias-controlled multiplex PCR. The authors' analysis ran thus. Within the assay, amplification of reference gene primers was used to estimate how many nucleated cells each sample contained. Sequence reads were collapsed and filtered to measure the absolute abundance of every unique TCRbeta CDR3 rearrangement. For each sample, productive Simpson clonality was calculated as the square root of Simpson's diversity index across productive rearrangements. TCRdb limited this immuneACCESS table to in-frame rearrangements with V and J called. A share of clones is missing; checked studies link under half to unresolved V genes, and the rest is unexplained. The DNA gave D and trimming, while V, J and clone size come from that table. The sample profile shows roughly 240,000 clones; around 86% of them were found once. About 1.7% of the sample lies in the top ten.

A second Seattle source provided samples from volunteer blood donors who had recovered from COVID-19. The collaborating institutions used their own protocols to collect whole blood in K2EDTA tubes. For TCRbeta analysis, collaborators shipped samples as frozen whole blood, isolated PBMCs, or DNA extracted from either of those sample types. V and J lose 8 bases and 6 bases, and a span of 10 bases separates them. The CDR3 runs 12 residues from the cysteine to the phenylalanine. Just the 36-base CDR3 DNA is kept, in frame starting at base 1. Looking up the germline V gene yields CDR1 SNHLY and CDR2 FYNNEI.

The rearrangement combines TRBV2 with TRBJ1-4; a tentative D match to TRBD1 spans 6 bases. Sample: peripheral blood. The source is a woman aged 55 to 70 who had recovered from COVID-19. For the CDR3, the sequence is CASSGEDEKLFF. Here is the DNA: TGTGCCAGCTCAGGGGAAGATGAAAAACTGTTTTTT.